One and the same sample provided the 10 T cell receptor beta chains below, sequenced in a study of shared clonotypes between healthy human individuals. Here immunoSEQ multiplex PCR was the method, and the copy in TCRdb shows in-frame clones only, minus some. Counted here are about 490,000 clones, 65% to 80% occurring once; the ten biggest clones make up 10% to 15%. Source material: PBMCs. All receptors come from a woman aged 40-49 years in good health. Some clones in this sample may be carry-over from other donors' samples.

CDR3 amino acids: CASSLGRDGNQPQHF. The CDR3, as DNA: TGTGCCAGCAGCTTGGGACGGGACGGGAATCAGCCCCAGCATTTT. This chain connects TRBV7-8 to TRBJ1-5; weak D call: TRBD1 (5 bases). Germline values: CDR1 SGHVS, CDR2 FQNEAQ. V lost 3 bases and J lost 4, with 13 bases in between. The CDR3 is 15 amino acids.

The CDR3 reads CASSRGGLTHEQFF. The CDR3 nucleotides are TGTGCCAGCAGCCGAGGGGGGTTGACCCATGAGCAGTTCTTC. The chain is built from TRBV14 and TRBJ2-1; possibly TRBD1 or TRBD2 for D (6 bases each). The CDR3 extends over 14 amino acids. Germline values: CDR1 SGHDN, CDR2 FVKESK. Trimming pared 4 bases from V and 8 bases from J, leaving 15 bases between.

This clone occurred a few times. CDR3: CASSQFLTGELFF. As DNA, the CDR3 is TGTGCCAGCAGCCAGTTCCTTACCGGGGAGCTGTTTTTT. The J gene is TRBJ2-2, the V gene TRBV14, with D hard to call. Trimming took 3 bases from V and 5 from J, leaving 7 bases between them. The CDR3 runs to 13 residues. Per the germline V gene, CDR1 is SGHDN and CDR2 is FVKESK.

V and J are TRBV15 and TRBJ2-5, with D possibly matching TRBD2 (5 bases). CDR3 length equals 15 residues. V gave up 0 bases and J gave up 4 bases, with 12 bases separating them. Germline V gene data show CDR1 as LNHNV and CDR2 as YYDKDF (reference sequence). The CDR3 sequence: CATSRDGQGGETQYF. The CDR3 DNA sequence: TGTGCCACCAGCAGAGATGGCCAAGGAGGAGAGACCCAGTACTTC.

The chain has TRBV7-2 and TRBJ2-5; 11 bases match TRBD2. With 0 bases clipped from V and 0 bases from J, the junction kept 6 bases outside the gene matches. The CDR3 is made up of 18 amino acids. Per germline, CDR1 SGHTA and CDR2 FQGNSA. The CDR3 reads CASSLAALAGANQETQYF. CDR3 DNA sequence: TGTGCCAGCAGCTTAGCCGCACTAGCGGGAGCAAACCAAGAGACCCAGTACTTC.

V usage is TRBV6-5 and J usage is TRBJ1-6; 8 bases line up with TRBD1. The V segment lost 5 bases and the J segment 10 bases; nucleotides outside the gene matches: 7. CDR1 MNHEY and CDR2 SVGAGI come from the germline V gene. The CDR3 runs 14 residues. CDR3 residues: CASSHRQGQSPLHF. The CDR3 bases are TGTGCCAGCAGTCACAGACAGGGGCAATCACCCCTCCACTTT.

The V gene is TRBV4-2, the J gene TRBJ1-2; 9 bases are shared with TRBD1. Germline CDR1 and CDR2: LGHNA and YNFKEQ. This CDR3 comprises 13 residues. V trimming: 0 bases; J trimming: 10 bases; junction bases outside the gene matches: 3. The CDR3 loop reads CASSQDRDRDYTF. In DNA, the CDR3 is TGTGCCAGCAGCCAAGACCGGGACAGGGACTACACCTTC.

This CDR3 reads CASSYKGTDTQYF. The CDR3, as DNA: TGTGCCAGCAGTTACAAGGGCACAGATACGCAGTATTTT. V is TRBV6-5 and J is TRBJ2-3, with D uncertain. The CDR3 contains 13 residues. V lost 2 bases and J lost 1, with 4 bases in between. CDR1 and CDR2 from the germline V gene are MNHEY and SVGAGI.

The rearrangement links TRBV28 to TRBJ2-5; D is tentatively TRBD1 or TRBD2 (6 bases each). The CDR3 covers 14 residues. Trimming stripped 6 bases from V and 3 bases from J, with 14 bases between. Germline V CDR1 and CDR2: MDHEN, SYDVKM. The DNA of the CDR3 is TGTGCCAGCAGGATTCCAGGGGAGGAAGAGACCCAGTACTTC. Translating gives CASRIPGEEETQYF.

CDR3 residues: CASSGRGRGPYEQYF. CDR3 sequence (DNA): TGTGCCAGTTCAGGTCGGGGCAGGGGGCCCTACGAGCAGTACTTC. The chain carries TRBV11-2 and TRBJ2-7; TRBD1 matches at 8 bases. The ends lost 9 bases at V and 2 bases at J; junction bases unmatched: 12. CDR1 is SGHAT and CDR2 is FQNNGV in the germline V gene. This CDR3 has 15 amino acids.